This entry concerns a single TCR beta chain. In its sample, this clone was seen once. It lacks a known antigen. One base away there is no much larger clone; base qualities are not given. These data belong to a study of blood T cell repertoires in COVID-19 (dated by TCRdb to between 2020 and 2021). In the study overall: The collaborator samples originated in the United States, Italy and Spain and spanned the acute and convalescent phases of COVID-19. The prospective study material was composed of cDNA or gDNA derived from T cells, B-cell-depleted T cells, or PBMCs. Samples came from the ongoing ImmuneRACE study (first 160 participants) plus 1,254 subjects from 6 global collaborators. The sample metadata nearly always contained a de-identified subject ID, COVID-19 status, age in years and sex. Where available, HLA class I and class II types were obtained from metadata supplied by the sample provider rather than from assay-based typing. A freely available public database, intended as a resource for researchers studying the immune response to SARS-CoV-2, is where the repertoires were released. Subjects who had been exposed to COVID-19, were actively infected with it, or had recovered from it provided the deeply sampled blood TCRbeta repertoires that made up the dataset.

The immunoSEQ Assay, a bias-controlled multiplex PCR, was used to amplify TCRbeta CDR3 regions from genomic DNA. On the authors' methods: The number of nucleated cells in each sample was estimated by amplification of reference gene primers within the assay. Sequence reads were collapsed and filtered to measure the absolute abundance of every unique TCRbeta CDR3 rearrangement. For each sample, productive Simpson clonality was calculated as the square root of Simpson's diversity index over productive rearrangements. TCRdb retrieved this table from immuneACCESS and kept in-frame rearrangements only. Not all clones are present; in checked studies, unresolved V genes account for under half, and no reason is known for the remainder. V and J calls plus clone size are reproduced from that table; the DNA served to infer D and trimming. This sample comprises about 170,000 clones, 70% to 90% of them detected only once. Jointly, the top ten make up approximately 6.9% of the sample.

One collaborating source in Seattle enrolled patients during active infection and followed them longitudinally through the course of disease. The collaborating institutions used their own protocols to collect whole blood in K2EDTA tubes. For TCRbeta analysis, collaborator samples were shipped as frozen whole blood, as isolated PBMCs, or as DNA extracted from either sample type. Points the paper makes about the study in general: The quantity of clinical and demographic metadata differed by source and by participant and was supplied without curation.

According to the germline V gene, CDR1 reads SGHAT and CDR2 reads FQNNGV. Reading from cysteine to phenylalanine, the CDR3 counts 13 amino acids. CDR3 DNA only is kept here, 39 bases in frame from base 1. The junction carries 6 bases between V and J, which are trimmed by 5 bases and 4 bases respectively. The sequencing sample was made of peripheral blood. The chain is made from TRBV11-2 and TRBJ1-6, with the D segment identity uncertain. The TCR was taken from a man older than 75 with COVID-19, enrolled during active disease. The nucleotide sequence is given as TGTGCCAGCAGCCCGTCGTATAATTCACCCCTCCACTTT. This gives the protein CASSPSYNSPLHF.